These 23 T cell receptor beta chains were all obtained from the same sample, sequenced in a study of regulatory T cells in long-lasting Graves disease. Through Arm-PCR of CDR3 regions and iRepertoire HTBI primers, TCR beta libraries were built. Via MiXCR, TCRdb re-called the multiplex PCR reads, giving one row per CDR3 protein. The sample consists of approximately 270,000 distinct CDR3 sequences, more than 15% of them appearing once. Time point indicated: newly diagnosed GD, antithyroid drugs for less than 3 months. Following extraction of RNA from PBMCs, that RNA was used to make the TCR library. These same data were also listed under a study on T cells in Graves' hyperthyroidism and ophthalmopathy.

Sequencing was performed on peripheral blood mononuclear cells (PBMCs), taken at new diagnosis, from a patient treated with antithyroid drugs. These TCRs come from a young woman with Graves disease.

There are many counts of this clonotype. The V call is TRBV7-2, the J call TRBJ1-4; 9 bases align to TRBD1. This CDR3 has 15 residues. Looked up from germline, CDR1 is SGHTA and CDR2 is FQGNSA. The trim removed 1 base at V and 7 bases at J, leaving 4 bases unmatched. Here the CDR3 reads CASSLEGTGSEKLFF. In DNA, the CDR3 is TGTGCCAGCAGCTTAGAGGGGACAGGGAGTGAAAAACTGTTTTTT.

This clonotype has ten or more counts. This chain uses TRBV20-1 with TRBJ2-3; 12 bases align to TRBD1. This CDR3 is 18 amino acids long. V lost 6 bases to trimming and J lost 4 bases; unmatched junction nucleotides: 17. The germline V gene has CDR1 DFQATT and CDR2 SNEGSKA (reference sequence). The CDR3 spells CSAQRARGTGGFPDTQYF. CDR3 coding DNA: TGCAGTGCACAGAGGGCCAGGGGGACAGGGGGCTTTCCAGATACGCAGTATTTT.

The rearrangement joins TRBV11-2 to TRBJ1-2, with 9 positions matching TRBD1. The CDR3 totals 13 residues. Germline V gene sequence: CDR1 SGHAT, CDR2 FQNNGV. J was trimmed by 2 bases and V by 8 bases; bases with no gene match: 3. CDR3 DNA sequence: TGTGCCAGCCCGGACAGGGGCAACTATGGCTACACCTTC. The encoded protein is CASPDRGNYGYTF.

This clonotype occurred many times. The V and J genes are TRBV3-1 and TRBJ1-5, with D possibly matching TRBD1 (6 bases). The V end lost 0 bases, the J end lost 7 bases, and 19 bases lay between the germline ends. Per germline, CDR1 LGHDT and CDR2 YNNKEL (reference sequence). The CDR3 covers 17 residues. CDR3 DNA sequence: TGTGCCAGCAGCCAAGACCCCGTACAGGGAAGAGGCCAGCCCCAGCATTTT. It yields the protein CASSQDPVQGRGQPQHF.

This clonotype was recorded a few times. The chain recombines TRBV19 with TRBJ1-4, with D perhaps TRBD1 (6 bases). The germline V gene has CDR1 LNHDA and CDR2 SQIVND (reference sequence). V was trimmed by 9 bases and J by 7 bases, leaving 21 bases between them. The CDR3 loop spans 15 amino acids. The CDR3 region has the DNA TGTGCCAGCCTCAGGGGCCGGGGGCTGGGTGAAAAACTGTTTTTT. Amino acid sequence: CASLRGRGLGEKLFF.

This clonotype was detected many times. The V call is TRBV12-3 or TRBV12-4, the J call TRBJ2-2; TRBD2 aligns across 9 bases. The V and J ends lost 3 bases and 6 bases, in that order; junction bases with no gene match: 11. The CDR3 has 17 residues. The CDR3 loop reads CASSLGIAGARAGELFF. The CDR3 region has the DNA TGTGCCAGCAGTTTGGGAATAGCGGGGGCCCGCGCCGGGGAGCTGTTTTTT.

This clonotype came up a few times. The chain couples TRBV20-1 to TRBJ2-2, with 10 positions matching TRBD2. The CDR3 is made up of 17 amino acids. Germline CDR1 reads DFQATT; CDR2 reads SNEGSKA (reference sequence). Trimming at V came to 1 base and at J to 4 bases, leaving 9 bases not matched to a gene. CDR3: CSARAPAGGPSTGELFF. In DNA, the CDR3 is TGCAGTGCTAGAGCGCCAGCGGGGGGGCCCTCCACCGGGGAGCTGTTTTTT.

This clonotype was observed many times. This rearrangement joins TRBV7-2 to TRBJ1-1, with TRBD1 as a possible D gene (6 bases). The CDR3 consists of 18 residues. The V end was cut by 1 base, the J end by 2 bases, with 20 bases between. The germline V gene has CDR1 SGHTA and CDR2 FQGNSA. The CDR3 loop is CASSLVSQGWMENTEAFF. Here the CDR3 DNA reads TGTGCCAGCAGCTTAGTAAGTCAGGGGTGGATGGAAAACACTGAAGCTTTCTTT.

In its sample, this clonotype was seen many times. The chain joins TRBV29-1 to TRBJ2-2; TRBD1 matches 9 bases. From germline, CDR1 is SQVTM and CDR2 ANQGSEA. CDR3 length: 13 residues. V lost 7 bases, J lost 3 bases, and 3 bases stayed unmatched. CDR3 protein: CSGGTGYTGELFF. Here the CDR3 DNA reads TGCAGCGGAGGGACAGGGTACACCGGGGAGCTGTTTTTT.

This clonotype came up many times. The chain recombines TRBV6-5 with TRBJ1-1; no clear D gene. Germline CDR1 is MNHEY and CDR2 is SVGAGI. The CDR3 contains 15 residues. V was trimmed by 2 bases and J by 2 bases, leaving 12 bases between them. CDR3 protein: CASSYGRGVNTEAFF. The CDR3, as DNA: TGTGCCAGCAGTTACGGACGGGGAGTCAACACTGAAGCTTTCTTT.

This clonotype was recorded a few times. The J gene is TRBJ1-6, the V gene TRBV10-1, with TRBD1 matching 8 bases. The CDR3 has 13 amino acids. Germline V gene sequence: CDR1 WNHNN, CDR2 SYGVQD (reference sequence). Unmatched junction bases numbered 5, after V lost 8 bases and J lost 8 bases. The CDR3 nucleotides read TGCGCCAGCTCGAAGGACAGGGATTCACCCCTCCACTTT. Residues: CASSKDRDSPLHF.

V gene TRBV20-1 combines with J gene TRBJ1-1; 11 positions agree with TRBD1. J gave up 1 base and V 5 bases, and 3 bases lay outside the gene matches. The CDR3 length is 14 residues. Germline V gene sequence: CDR1 DFQATT, CDR2 SNEGSKA (reference sequence). As DNA, the CDR3 is TGCAGTGCTGCTGGACAGGGGGCGAACACTGAAGCTTTCTTT. Translation gives CSAAGQGANTEAFF.

At least ten counts were recorded for this clonotype. The chain has TRBV20-1 and TRBJ2-1; D gene unclear. From germline, CDR1 is DFQATT and CDR2 SNEGSKA (reference sequence). Trimming cost V 3 bases and J 2 bases, with 8 bases left between them. This CDR3 is built from 13 residues. The CDR3 spells CSASDGTYNEQFF. DNA of the CDR3: TGCAGTGCTAGTGACGGCACCTACAATGAGCAGTTCTTC.

V and J are TRBV5-1 and TRBJ2-5; 7 bases map to TRBD1. The germline V gene has CDR1 SGHRS and CDR2 YFSETQ. There are 15 residues in the CDR3. J was trimmed by 4 bases and V by 0 bases; bases with no gene match: 6. The CDR3 loop is CASSLGQGWSETQYF. The CDR3 DNA reads TGCGCCAGCAGCTTGGGACAGGGTTGGTCAGAGACCCAGTACTTC. The full variable domain, completed using reference TRBV5-1 and TRBJ2-5, is KAGVTQTPRYLIKTRGQQVTLSCSPISGHRSVSWYQQTPGQGLQFLFEYFSETQRNKGNFPGRFSGRQFSNSRSEMNVSTLELGDSALYLCASSLGQGWSETQYFGPGTRLLVL.

This clonotype came up many times. CDR3: CASSQFGLAGSSSQYF. The CDR3 DNA follows: TGCGCCAGCAGCCAATTTGGACTAGCGGGGAGTTCGTCCCAGTACTTC. V usage is TRBV4-1 and J usage is TRBJ2-5, with 12 bases identical to TRBD2. Germline CDR1 is MGHRA and CDR2 is YSYEKL. The length of the CDR3 is 16 residues. V gave up 2 bases and J gave up 9 bases; unmatched junction bases: 10.

This clonotype was detected many times. The gene calls are TRBV20-1 and TRBJ1-3; TRBD1 matches at 7 bases. Unmatched junction bases numbered 6, after V lost 0 bases and J lost 7 bases. The CDR3 is 14 amino acids. Germline V gives CDR1 DFQATT, CDR2 SNEGSKA (reference sequence). CDR3 sequence: CSARDTQGVNTIYF. CDR3 sequence (DNA): TGCAGTGCTAGAGATACGCAGGGGGTCAACACCATATATTTT.

A remark on this clonotype: This likely stems from a read error, as it lies one base from a far larger clone. The chain combines TRBV7-9 with TRBJ2-3, with D unclear. There are 12 residues in the CDR3. The germline CDR1 and CDR2 sequences are SEHNR and FQNEAQ (reference sequence). V was clipped by 6 bases and J by 6 bases, with 10 bases between them. This CDR3 is CASRSRRDTQYF. DNA for the CDR3: TGTGCCAGCAGGTCCCGGCGGGATACGCAGTATTTT.

Remarks on this clonotype: A clone one base away is much larger, so this may be a read error. In this CDR3 the conserved last residue, phenylalanine or tryptophan, is missing, so a read error is likely. V and J are TRBV6-1 and TRBJ2-6; 7 bases are shared with TRBD1. Per germline, CDR1 MNHNS and CDR2 SASEGT. The CDR3 spans 17 residues. Losses at the gene ends were 8 bases for V and 0 bases for J; bases not matched to a gene: 10. The CDR3 here is CASGDRDRPSGANVLTL. For the CDR3, the DNA is TGTGCCAGCGGAGACCGGGACAGACCCTCTGGGGCCAACGTCCTGACTCTC.

The table lists this clonotype with a few counts. The rearrangement joins TRBV4-2 to TRBJ2-7; 8 bases map to TRBD1. The CDR3 has 16 residues. The germline V gene has CDR1 LGHNA and CDR2 YNFKEQ. J gave up 0 bases and V 0 bases, and 4 bases lay outside the gene matches. The CDR3 DNA reads as TGTGCCAGCAGCCAAGACCGGACAGGGAACTCCTACGAGCAGTACTTC. It specifies CASSQDRTGNSYEQYF.

This clonotype was detected ten times or more. The chain carries TRBV18 and TRBJ2-2; tentative D call: TRBD2 (5 bases). V was shortened by 0 bases and J by 0 bases, with 14 bases between the two germline ends. CDR1 and CDR2 (germline): KGHSH, LQKENI. The CDR3 loop spans 18 amino acids. The CDR3 coding sequence is TGTGCCAGCTCACCACCCTTGGGGAGTTCGACGAACACCGGGGAGCTGTTTTTT. Its translation is CASSPPLGSSTNTGELFF. The complete variable domain, with remaining parts taken from reference TRBV18 and TRBJ2-2, reads NAGVMQNPRHLVRRRGQEARLRCSPMKGHSHVYWYRQLPEEGLKFMVYLQKENIIDESGMPKERFSAEFPKEGPSILRIQQVVRGDSAAYFCASSPPLGSSTNTGELFFGEGSRLTVL.

This clonotype has only a few counts. The chain carries TRBV29-1 and TRBJ2-5; 7 positions agree with TRBD1. With V trimmed by 3 bases and J by 2 bases, 0 bases remained unmatched. Germline V lookup: CDR1 SQVTM, CDR2 ANQGSEA. This CDR3 spans 12 amino acids. CDR3 coding DNA: TGCAGCGTTGACAGGGGGCAAGAGACCCAGTACTTC. Translated, it gives CSVDRGQETQYF. The full variable domain, in which reference TRBV29-1 and TRBJ2-5 provide the parts outside the CDR3, is SAVISQKPSRDICQRGTSLTIQCQVDSQVTMMFWYRQQPGQSLTLIATANQGSEATYESGFVIDKFPISRPNLTFSTLTVSNMSPEDSSIYLCSVDRGQETQYFGPGTRLLVL.

The V gene is TRBV6-2 or TRBV6-3, the J gene TRBJ1-4; 11 bases align to TRBD1. Unmatched junction bases numbered 6, after V lost 7 bases and J lost 11 bases. Germline V gene lookup returns CDR1 MNHEY and CDR2 SVGEGT. The CDR3 runs 13 residues. This chain's CDR3 is CASTGQGAQKLFF. The CDR3 coding sequence is TGTGCCAGCACCGGACAGGGGGCGCAGAAACTGTTTTTT.

In its sample, this clonotype was seen many times. The chain carries TRBV7-9 and TRBJ1-1; TRBD1 agrees at 8 bases. The CDR3 covers 15 residues. Germline V lookup: CDR1 SEHNR, CDR2 FQNEAQ (reference sequence). The junction had 6 bases not matched to a gene; V was cut back by 5 bases and J by 1 base. The CDR3 bases are TGTGCCAGCAGCCAGGGGGCCGGGGGGAACACTGAAGCTTTCTTT. This codes for CASSQGAGGNTEAFF.